The 30 T cell receptor beta chains given below trace back to one sample, sequenced in a study of regulatory dendritic cells for organ transplantation. Generated by immunoSEQ multiplex PCR, the TCRdb table keeps only in-frame clones and is missing some. The top ten clones hold approximately 0.1% of a sample with about 29,000 clones, roughly 80% of them seen once. What was sequenced was naive CD4+ T cells from blood. As for subset: CD45RA+ naive T cells. Every receptor here comes from a human donor in good health.

The chain recombines TRBV27 with TRBJ1-5; D is undetermined. Germline-derived CDR1 and CDR2 are MNHEY and SMNVEV (reference sequence). This CDR3 comprises 16 residues. Trimming shortened V by 0 bases and J by 0 bases, and 9 bases separated the two germline ends. The CDR3 spells CASSLSHRDSNQPQHF. CDR3 DNA sequence: TGTGCCAGCAGTTTATCCCACCGGGATAGCAATCAGCCCCAGCATTTT.

The chain employs TRBV7-9 and TRBJ2-3, with 13 bases fitting TRBD2. The CDR3 runs to 17 residues. Trimming cost V 5 bases and J 3 bases; bases outside gene matches: 8. Germline CDR1 and CDR2: SEHNR and FQNEAQ (reference sequence). Here the CDR3 reads CASSQGLAGPRTDTQYF. CDR3 nucleotides: TGTGCCAGCAGCCAGGGACTAGCGGGGCCTCGGACAGATACGCAGTATTTT.

The chain recombines TRBV19 with TRBJ1-6; D may be TRBD1 (6 bases). Germline values: CDR1 LNHDA, CDR2 SQIVND (reference sequence). The CDR3 is 16 residues long. V lost 3 bases to trimming and J lost 3 bases, with 12 bases between them. The CDR3 spells CASSISGTNYNSPLHF. The DNA for the CDR3 is TGTGCCAGTAGTATCTCCGGGACAAACTATAATTCACCCCTCCACTTT. Combining the CDR3 with reference TRBV19 and TRBJ1-6 gives the whole variable domain DGGITQSPKYLFRKEGQNVTLSCEQNLNHDAMYWYRQDPGQGLRLIYYSQIVNDFQKGDIAEGYSVSREKKESFPLTVTSAQKNPTAFYLCASSISGTNYNSPLHFGNGTRLTVT.

The chain employs TRBV5-1 and TRBJ2-2; 9 bases fit TRBD2. The germline gives CDR1 SGHRS, CDR2 YFSETQ. The CDR3 runs to 16 residues. Losses at the gene ends were 6 bases for V and 6 bases for J; bases not matched to a gene: 12. This chain's CDR3 is CASTREGGLASGELFF. CDR3 sequence (DNA): TGCGCCAGCACCCGGGAGGGAGGACTAGCGTCCGGGGAGCTGTTTTTT.

The chain combines TRBV11-3 with TRBJ2-5; the match to TRBD2 covers 7 bases. Losses at the gene ends were 5 bases for V and 7 bases for J; bases not matched to a gene: 10. CDR1 and CDR2 (germline): SGHNT, YENEEA. This CDR3 region has 14 residues. For the CDR3, the DNA is TGTGCCAGCAGCCCTTATAGTGGGGAGGGGACCCAGTACTTC. Translation: CASSPYSGEGTQYF.

The V call is TRBV7-8, the J call TRBJ1-4; D is unclear. The CDR3 has 14 amino acids. V gave up 3 bases and J gave up 2 bases, with 7 bases separating them. CDR1 is SGHVS, CDR2 FQNEAQ, per germline. CDR3 in DNA: TGTGCCAGCAGCTTTCGAGGTACTAATGAAAAACTGTTTTTT. Translation gives CASSFRGTNEKLFF. The entire variable domain, with the rest obtained from reference TRBV7-8 and TRBJ1-4, is as follows: GAGVSQSPRYKVAKRGQDVALRCDPISGHVSLFWYQQALGQGPEFLTYFQNEAQLDKSGLPSDRFFAERPEGSVSTLKIQRTQQEDSAVYLCASSFRGTNEKLFFGSGTQLSVL.

The rearrangement links TRBV18 to TRBJ1-6; D remains unclear. The germline V gene encodes CDR1 KGHSH and CDR2 LQKENI. Trimming took 0 bases from V and 6 from J, leaving 6 bases between them. The CDR3 is 14 residues long. The CDR3 sequence is CASSPPGFNSPLHF. The CDR3 DNA is TGTGCCAGCTCACCACCGGGCTTTAATTCACCCCTCCACTTT.

This chain uses TRBV19 with TRBJ2-5, with TRBD2 matching over 8 bases. CDR1 is LNHDA and CDR2 is SQIVND in the germline V gene (reference sequence). The CDR3 is 16 residues long. V was clipped by 4 bases and J by 2 bases; unmatched bases: 9. CDR3 region: CASSTSGTRGQETQYF. The CDR3 coding sequence is TGTGCCAGTAGTACTTCCGGGACTAGGGGGCAAGAGACCCAGTACTTC. The full variable domain, with the rest looked up from reference TRBV19 and TRBJ2-5, is DGGITQSPKYLFRKEGQNVTLSCEQNLNHDAMYWYRQDPGQGLRLIYYSQIVNDFQKGDIAEGYSVSREKKESFPLTVTSAQKNPTAFYLCASSTSGTRGQETQYFGPGTRLLVL.

This chain joins TRBV6-1 and TRBJ2-3, with D possibly being TRBD1 (5 bases). V was pared by 7 bases and J by 2 bases, with 7 bases between. Germline loops: CDR1 MNHNS, CDR2 SASEGT. This CDR3 has 12 residues. CDR3 nucleotides: TGTGCCAGCACAGGGTTCACAGATACGCAGTATTTT. It codes for CASTGFTDTQYF.

This rearrangement joins TRBV5-1 to TRBJ1-2, with D perhaps TRBD1 (5 bases). The CDR3 has 14 residues. V lost 0 bases and J lost 3, with 9 bases in between. Germline V gene lookup returns CDR1 SGHRS and CDR2 YFSETQ. CDR3 sequence (DNA): TGCGCCAGCAGCTTGGCGGGGGAGGACTATGGCTACACCTTC. Encoded protein: CASSLAGEDYGYTF.

This clone was counted a few times. The chain couples TRBV18 to TRBJ1-1; 7 nucleotides agree with TRBD1. CDR1 is KGHSH and CDR2 is LQKENI in the germline V gene. The J segment lost 4 bases and the V segment lost 6 bases, leaving 5 bases of the junction unmatched. This CDR3 contains 13 residues. This CDR3 is CASSPDRSTEAFF. As DNA, the CDR3 is TGTGCCAGCTCCCCGGACAGGAGCACTGAAGCTTTCTTT.

The chain is built from TRBV27 and TRBJ2-7; TRBD2 aligns across 8 bases. V was pared by 4 bases and J by 3 bases, with 8 bases of the junction left unmatched. Germline CDR1 and CDR2: MNHEY and SMNVEV (reference sequence). The CDR3 consists of 15 residues. The CDR3 reads CASSSPERGLYEQYF. CDR3 in DNA: TGTGCCAGCAGTTCCCCAGAGCGGGGGCTCTACGAGCAGTACTTC.

The gene calls are TRBV29-1 and TRBJ2-3; 10 bases align to TRBD1. The CDR3 sequence is 14 residues long. The J segment lost 3 bases and the V segment lost 4 bases, leaving 4 bases of the junction unmatched. Looked up from germline, CDR1 is SQVTM and CDR2 is ANQGSEA. The DNA of the CDR3 is TGCAGCGTTGGGGGGGACAGGGGAACAGATACGCAGTATTTT. Its translation is CSVGGDRGTDTQYF.

The chain has TRBV11-3 and TRBJ2-3; 7 bases map to TRBD2. V dropped 5 bases and J dropped 1; count of bases not matched to a gene: 12. The CDR3 spans 17 residues. Germline CDR1 reads SGHNT; CDR2 reads YENEEA. DNA for the CDR3: TGTGCCAGCAGCCCATCTCGGGGAGGGGAGGGCACAGATACGCAGTATTTT. Protein product: CASSPSRGGEGTDTQYF.

The rearrangement uses TRBV18 and TRBJ2-6; 8 bases are a match to TRBD1. Germline V gene sequence: CDR1 KGHSH, CDR2 LQKENI. V lost 5 bases to trimming and J lost 4 bases; unmatched junction nucleotides: 13. The CDR3 is made up of 18 amino acids. The CDR3 reads CASSSLTGGNSGANVLTF. The CDR3 DNA reads TGTGCCAGCTCATCACTTACAGGGGGGAACTCCGGGGCCAACGTCCTGACTTTC.

The chain employs TRBV10-3 and TRBJ2-5; TRBD2 matches at 11 bases. Germline V gene data show CDR1 as ENHRY and CDR2 as SYGVKD. J lost 5 bases, V lost 6 bases, and 2 bases had no gene match. The CDR3 runs to 13 residues. The CDR3 is CAISRTSGETQYF. DNA for the CDR3: TGTGCCATCAGCCGGACTAGCGGGGAGACCCAGTACTTC.

The V and J genes are TRBV5-4 and TRBJ2-1; TRBD1 aligns across 7 bases. With V trimmed by 0 bases and J by 0 bases, 3 bases remained unmatched. CDR3 length: 16 residues. CDR1 is SGHNT, CDR2 YYREEE, per germline (reference sequence). The CDR3 loop is CASSLGQGYSYNEQFF. The CDR3 nucleotides read TGTGCCAGCAGCTTGGGACAGGGATACTCCTACAATGAGCAGTTCTTC.

The chain has TRBV11-3 and TRBJ1-1; weak D call: TRBD1 (6 bases). CDR1 and CDR2 from the germline V gene are SGHNT and YENEEA. CDR3 size: 15 residues. V was trimmed by 4 bases and J by 3 bases, leaving 15 bases between them. CDR3 nucleotides: TGTGCCAGCAGCTCCAGGGGAAATGGGGACACTGAAGCTTTCTTT. This gives the protein CASSSRGNGDTEAFF. Looking up the rest from reference TRBV11-3 and TRBJ1-1 gives the full variable domain: EAGVVQSPRYKIIEKKQPVAFWCNPISGHNTLYWYLQNLGQGPELLIRYENEEAVDDSQLPKDRFSAERLKGVDSTLKIQPAELGDSAVYLCASSSRGNGDTEAFFGQGTRLTVV.

The gene calls are TRBV5-1 and TRBJ2-5, with a possible D match to TRBD1 (6 bases). The length of the CDR3 is 13 residues. Trimming cost V 6 bases and J 1 base, with 10 bases left between them. Germline V gives CDR1 SGHRS, CDR2 YFSETQ. The CDR3 protein is CASKQGLQETQYF. For the CDR3, the DNA is TGCGCCAGCAAGCAGGGGCTCCAAGAGACCCAGTACTTC.

The chain employs TRBV18 and TRBJ1-5, with TRBD1 identical over 7 bases. The CDR3 loop spans 14 amino acids. Trimming at V came to 3 bases and at J to 2 bases, leaving 1 base not matched to a gene. The germline V gene encodes CDR1 KGHSH and CDR2 LQKENI. The CDR3 nucleotides read TGTGCCAGCTCACCCACAGGGGGCAATCAGCCCCAGCATTTT. This encodes CASSPTGGNQPQHF.

The V call is TRBV11-1, the J call TRBJ2-5; TRBD1 matches at 7 bases. Germline V gene lookup returns CDR1 SGHAT and CDR2 FQDESV (reference sequence). The CDR3 contains 14 residues. The V and J ends lost 5 bases and 2 bases, in that order; junction bases with no gene match: 5. CDR3 sequence (DNA): TGTGCCAGCAGCGCAGCGGACAGGCAAGAGACCCAGTACTTC. It codes for CASSAADRQETQYF.

The chain joins TRBV9 to TRBJ2-1; 7 nucleotides match TRBD1. V shed 1 base and J 0 bases; nucleotides not matched to a gene: 4. The CDR3 extends over 16 amino acids. Germline loops: CDR1 SGDLS, CDR2 YYNGEE. CDR3: CASSVLGQSSYNEQFF. The CDR3 DNA is TGTGCCAGCAGCGTACTGGGACAGAGCTCCTACAATGAGCAGTTCTTC.

The gene calls are TRBV11-3 and TRBJ2-1; TRBD2 is a possible D gene (6 bases). Trimming left V 3 bases short and J 12 bases short, with 12 bases between. Per germline, CDR1 SGHNT and CDR2 YENEEA. The CDR3 runs to 12 residues. CDR3 loop: CASSFSRGGQFF. The CDR3 DNA reads TGTGCCAGCAGCTTTTCGAGGGGAGGGCAGTTCTTC.

V is TRBV5-4 and J is TRBJ2-2; D is unresolved. The ends were cut back, 0 bases at V and 0 bases at J, with 9 bases in the middle. The CDR3 is 16 amino acids. Germline CDR1 and CDR2: SGHNT and YYREEE (reference sequence). The CDR3 DNA reads TGTGCCAGCAGCTTGGCTGTTTTCGCGAACACCGGGGAGCTGTTTTTT. Translating gives CASSLAVFANTGELFF.

This clone was observed a single time. The chain carries TRBV5-6 and TRBJ2-2; 8 positions match TRBD1. The V gene's germline CDR1 is SGHDT and CDR2 YYEEEE. With 3 bases clipped from V and 2 bases from J, the junction kept 6 bases outside the gene matches. This CDR3 has 16 amino acids. CDR3 loop: CASSSLGQGNTGELFF. The CDR3 DNA reads TGTGCCAGCAGCTCCCTAGGACAGGGTAACACCGGGGAGCTGTTTTTT.

This clone appeared once. V and J are TRBV15 and TRBJ2-5, with TRBD2 matching 7 bases. The CDR3 runs 16 residues. Germline V gene sequence: CDR1 LNHNV, CDR2 YYDKDF (reference sequence). The J segment lost 5 bases and the V segment lost 5 bases, leaving 14 bases of the junction unmatched. CDR3 loop: CATSGLGERGTETQYF. The CDR3 coding sequence is TGTGCCACCAGCGGCCTCGGGGAGCGGGGCACGGAGACCCAGTACTTC.

The rearrangement joins TRBV6-6 to TRBJ2-5; the match to TRBD1 covers 8 bases. The CDR3 is 11 amino acids. Trimming at V came to 4 bases and at J to 10 bases, leaving 2 bases not matched to a gene. Per germline, CDR1 MNHNY and CDR2 SVGAGI (reference sequence). This chain's CDR3 is CASSLQGGQYF. CDR3 in DNA: TGTGCCAGCAGTTTACAGGGGGGCCAGTACTTC.

The V call is TRBV7-8, the J call TRBJ2-3; TRBD2 aligns across 8 bases. V lost 2 bases, J lost 5 bases, and 6 bases stayed unmatched. Germline V gene sequence: CDR1 SGHVS, CDR2 FQNEAQ. This CDR3 has 15 residues. The CDR3 loop is CASSLNSGALDTQYF. CDR3 nucleotide sequence: TGTGCCAGCAGCTTAAATAGCGGGGCCCTAGATACGCAGTATTTT.

The V gene is TRBV6-5, the J gene TRBJ2-7; maybe TRBD1 (5 bases). Trimming stripped 4 bases from V and 6 bases from J, with 16 bases between. CDR1 is MNHEY and CDR2 is SVGAGI in the germline V gene. The CDR3 runs to 14 residues. The CDR3 sequence is CASSSPMDKVEQYF. For the CDR3, the DNA is TGTGCCAGCAGTTCTCCCATGGACAAAGTCGAGCAGTACTTC.

The sample holds a few counts of this clone. The rearrangement uses TRBV5-6 and TRBJ2-7; perhaps TRBD2 as D (6 bases). Between the trimmed V and J ends, which lost 4 bases and 1 base, there was a span of 6 bases. Germline V gene sequence: CDR1 SGHDT, CDR2 YYEEEE. The CDR3 runs to 12 residues. CDR3 nucleotide sequence: TGTGCCAGCAGCGGGGGGTCCTACGAGCAGTACTTC. Encoded protein: CASSGGSYEQYF. The variable domain in full, completed from reference TRBV5-6 and TRBJ2-7, reads DAGVTQSPTHLIKTRGQQVTLRCSPKSGHDTVSWYQQALGQGPQFIFQYYEEEERQRGNFPDRFSGHQFPNYSSELNVNALLLGDSALYLCASSGGSYEQYFGPGTRLTVT.